Listed below are T cell receptor beta chains from one sample, sequenced in a study of shared clonotypes between healthy human individuals. Assay: immunoSEQ multiplex PCR; the TCRdb copy retains only in-frame clones and omits some. Among approximately 1.5 million clones listed, roughly 98% were seen once. The sample taken for sequencing was naive CD4+ T cells sorted from blood. The origin of the receptors is a man aged 30 to 45 in good health. Both conserved end residues are trimmed from each CDR3. The order of the fields is V gene, CDR3 length, CDR3 protein.

TRBV14 11 ASRLAPDNEQF
TRBV9 9 ASSVSTEAF
TRBV5-1 9 ASSSNYEQY
TRBV21-1 13 ASSTRDRAGNTIY
TRBV27 13 ASSPSPPVNTEAF
TRBV10-1 11 ASSVSGSYEQY
TRBV4-1 11 ASSQGSTYEQY
TRBV7-6 13 ASSVTGMAGNTIY
TRBV5-1 13 ASSPGVGTWEGYT
TRBV5-1 15 ASSPNRDRGRYNEQF
TRBV7-9 17 ASSLKIGTGALSNEKLF
TRBV5-1 13 ASSLEGDSYNEQF
TRBV18 14 ASSGALAGAYNEQF
TRBV11-2 13 ASSPTSGRADTQY
TRBV11-2 13 ASSGRLAGSYEQY
TRBV5-1 12 ASSLDSGNTEAF
TRBV30 15 AWSTGALAGASYEQY
TRBV10-3 10 AISDPTGLCT
TRBV6-6 12 ASSYSSGQATKH
TRBV25-1 9 ASSNYNEQF
TRBV6-6 11 ASGHSSNQPQH
TRBV10-3 13 AISDVGRSFYGYT
TRBV25-1 13 ASIGQLSSGNTIY
TRBV29-1 11 SVDTGGSYEQY
TRBV5-4 13 ASSHRTGDKNIQY
TRBV6-5 12 ASRSQGFHQPQH
TRBV29-1 10 SVVGPNEKLF
TRBV5-1 12 ASKGGRGRDEQY
TRBV28 12 ASSTGTSTGELF
TRBV11-3 12 ASSFSPATDTQY
TRBV19 11 ASTPLTGLSLH
TRBV19 13 ASSTPDKPRYEQY
TRBV9 11 ASSTDVAGELF
TRBV10-2 11 ASRVTGNTEAF
TRBV30 16 AWSGEGLGSGRIYEQY
TRBV28 14 ASSPVQGKGNQPQH
TRBV6-5 13 ASRLTGDSNQPQH
TRBV18 12 ASSPGRNTGELF
TRBV5-1 11 ASSLAGGETQY
TRBV5-1 11 ASRSRETYEQY
TRBV19 12 ASSIGPTNQPQH
TRBV5-1 14 ASTSGSSSSYNEQF
TRBV28 14 ASSSRSAPRSYEQY
TRBV7-7 11 ASSLGPKETQY
TRBV10-1 14 ASSASRGAVKETQY
TRBV7-9 14 ASSLALGGENQPQH
TRBV9 13 ASSVGGFSNQPQH
TRBV19 11 ASSIGKNQPQH
TRBV10-3 13 AISESGTYTYEQY
TRBV6-1 13 ASSELPGYGNTIY
TRBV6-5 13 ASSGALGGFDEQF
TRBV28 12 ASSLGGGNQPQH
TRBV2 12 ASSRQGGPWEQY